The 32 T cell receptor beta chains reported below all come from one sample, sequenced in a study of T-cell memory formation after mild COVID-19. TCRdb itself ran the 5' RACE reads through MiXCR, one entry per CDR3 protein. This repertoire shows 500,000 to 550,000 distinct CDR3 sequences, around 21% found once; its top ten account for around 12%. The sequencing sample was made of PBMCs or a T cell subset sorted from them (not recorded which). Every receptor here comes from an adult woman who had mild COVID-19 (a few samples of this study predate the infection). Cell type and time point are not known.

This clonotype was counted between two and nine times. CDR3 bases: TGTGCCAGCAGCTTCCATACCGGGACAGGGATCTACAATGAGCAGTTCTTC. The encoded protein is CASSFHTGTGIYNEQFF. This chain joins TRBV7-2 and TRBJ2-1; TRBD1 matches 9 bases. In germline, CDR1 is SGHTA, CDR2 FQGNSA. The CDR3 runs 17 residues. Unmatched junction bases numbered 9, after V lost 3 bases and J lost 3 bases.

V is TRBV7-9 and J is TRBJ2-1; TRBD2 is a possible D gene (5 bases). This CDR3 contains 15 residues. V was cut by 1 base and J by 6 bases, with 13 bases left in between. Germline CDR1 reads SEHNR; CDR2 reads FQNEAQ (reference sequence). CDR3 DNA: TGTGCCAGCAGCTTAGTTGAGGGAGCCGTCAATGAGCAGTTCTTC. It specifies CASSLVEGAVNEQFF.

The chain has TRBV7-2 and TRBJ1-5; D is unresolved. The CDR3 runs 13 residues. Per germline, CDR1 SGHTA and CDR2 FQGNSA. The V end lost 6 bases, the J end lost 5 bases, and 11 bases lay between the germline ends. CDR3 sequence (DNA): TGTGCCAGCAGTTTGAGCAGAGATCAGCCCCAGCATTTT. It encodes CASSLSRDQPQHF.

This clonotype was counted only a few times. The chain combines TRBV12-3 or TRBV12-4 with TRBJ1-1; possible D gene TRBD1, 5 bases. CDR3 size: 13 residues. The ends were cut back, 10 bases at V and 4 bases at J, with 16 bases in the middle. DNA for the CDR3: TGTGCCACCTGCCTGGGGGGGATCACTGAAGCTTTCTTT. This gives the protein CATCLGGITEAFF.

This sequence joins TRBV29-1 and TRBJ2-5; possible D gene TRBD2, 5 bases. CDR1 is SQVTM and CDR2 is ANQGSEA in the germline V gene. This CDR3 is 15 amino acids long. Trimming removed 4 bases at V and 2 bases at J, with 17 bases between. The CDR3 region is CSVGGWESLQETQYF. CDR3 coding DNA: TGCAGCGTTGGTGGGTGGGAGTCATTACAAGAGACCCAGTACTTC.

V and J are TRBV3-1 and TRBJ1-5, with a tentative D call TRBD1 (5 bases). The CDR3 spans 15 residues. Trimming removed 0 bases from V and 3 bases from J, with 9 bases in between. CDR1 is LGHDT, CDR2 YNNKEL, per germline (reference sequence). CDR3: CASSQDRGVNQPQHF. The CDR3 DNA is TGTGCCAGCAGCCAAGATCGAGGGGTCAATCAGCCCCAGCATTTT. Full variable domain (missing parts from reference TRBV3-1 and TRBJ1-5): DTAVSQTPKYLVTQMGNDKSIKCEQNLGHDTMYWYKQDSKKFLKIMFSYNNKELIINETVPNRFSPKSPDKAHLNLHINSLELGDSAVYFCASSQDRGVNQPQHFGDGTRLSIL.

In this sample, this clonotype turned up a few times. The DNA of the CDR3 is TGCGCCAGCAGTCGCCCGGGGGGGCTGGGAGAGACCCAGTACTTC. Its protein is CASSRPGGLGETQYF. The chain uses TRBV4-1 and TRBJ2-5, with 8 bases aligning to TRBD2. The CDR3 is made up of 15 amino acids. V lost 6 bases to trimming and J lost 4 bases; unmatched junction nucleotides: 10. Germline values: CDR1 MGHRA, CDR2 YSYEKL.

The J gene is TRBJ2-1, the V gene TRBV10-3, with 10 bases matching TRBD2. The length of the CDR3 is 14 residues. Germline values: CDR1 ENHRY, CDR2 SYGVKD. The V gene end was trimmed by 8 bases and the J gene end by 9 bases; junction bases not matched to a gene: 10. The DNA for the CDR3 is TGTGCCATCTCCTCTAGCGGGAGTTTCCGTGAGCAGTTCTTC. Translation gives CAISSSGSFREQFF.

The chain has TRBV7-9 and TRBJ2-7; 7 nucleotides line up with TRBD2. Germline V gene data show CDR1 as SEHNR and CDR2 as FQNEAQ (reference sequence). J gave up 2 bases and V 5 bases, and 6 bases lay outside the gene matches. This CDR3 is built from 14 residues. CDR3 in amino acids: CASSLRGRAYEQYF. DNA for the CDR3: TGTGCCAGCAGCCTCCGCGGGAGAGCCTACGAGCAGTACTTC.

In its sample, this clonotype was seen a few times. The gene calls are TRBV7-3 and TRBJ1-4, with TRBD1 matching over 9 bases. Losses at the gene ends were 3 bases for V and 7 bases for J; bases not matched to a gene: 0. Germline-derived CDR1 and CDR2 are SGHTA and FQGTGA. This CDR3 has 13 residues. The CDR3 DNA follows: TGTGCCAGCAGCTTGACAGGGGGTGAAAAACTGTTTTTT. Encoded protein: CASSLTGGEKLFF. Looking up the rest from reference TRBV7-3 and TRBJ1-4 gives the full variable domain: GAGVSQTPSNKVTEKGKYVELRCDPISGHTALYWYRQSLGQGPEFLIYFQGTGAADDSGLPNDRFFAVRPEGSVSTLKIQRTERGDSAVYLCASSLTGGEKLFFGSGTQLSVL.

The CDR3 here is CASSLIRQGKAKNIQYF. CDR3 coding DNA: TGTGCCAGCAGTTTAATCCGACAGGGTAAAGCCAAAAACATTCAGTACTTC. The chain joins TRBV27 to TRBJ2-4, with TRBD1 matching over 7 bases. Germline CDR1 MNHEY, CDR2 SMNVEV (reference sequence). This CDR3 comprises 17 residues. The V segment lost 2 bases and the J segment 0 bases; nucleotides outside the gene matches: 7.

This clonotype was recorded a few times. This chain connects TRBV7-9 to TRBJ2-3; D gene uncertain. The V end lost 1 base, the J end lost 6 bases, and 11 bases lay between the germline ends. This CDR3 region has 14 residues. CDR1 SEHNR and CDR2 FQNEAQ come from the germline V gene (reference sequence). The CDR3 DNA follows: TGTGCCAGCAGCTTAGTTTTCGGCCTGGATACGCAGTATTTT. Translation gives CASSLVFGLDTQYF. Drawing the rest from reference TRBV7-9 and TRBJ2-3, the complete variable domain is DTGVSQNPRHKITKRGQNVTFRCDPISEHNRLYWYRQTLGQGPEFLTYFQNEAQLEKSRLLSDRFSAERPKGSFSTLEIQRTEQGDSAMYLCASSLVFGLDTQYFGPGTRLTVL.

The CDR3 DNA reads TGCAGCGTTGCGGTGGGACCCCGGGAGACCCAGTACTTC. It is translated as CSVAVGPRETQYF. The chain joins TRBV29-1 to TRBJ2-5; D might be TRBD1 or TRBD2, each matching 5 bases. Germline V gives CDR1 SQVTM, CDR2 ANQGSEA. This CDR3 contains 13 residues. V gave up 4 bases and J gave up 5 bases, with 14 bases separating them.

This clonotype was found a few times. The CDR3 spells CASRMNGNTIYF. CDR3 coding DNA: TGTGCCAGCAGGATGAATGGAAACACCATATATTTT. The V gene is TRBV12-3 or TRBV12-4, the J gene TRBJ1-3; D call uncertain. The V end was cut by 6 bases, the J end by 3 bases, with 6 bases between. The length of the CDR3 is 12 residues.

The V call is TRBV20-1, the J call TRBJ2-3; 7 bases align to TRBD2. CDR1 DFQATT and CDR2 SNEGSKA come from the germline V gene (reference sequence). V lost 3 bases and J lost 2; bases outside the gene matches: 8. The CDR3 is made up of 15 amino acids. The DNA for the CDR3 is TGCAGTGCTAGCGGCAGCGGGGCCTTCACAGATACGCAGTATTTT. Its translation is CSASGSGAFTDTQYF.

This clonotype was observed a handful of times. At one end the junction does not follow the germline gene, possibly because of a read error. The chain employs TRBV7-7 and TRBJ2-1, with 7 bases that match TRBD2. The CDR3 spans 15 residues. Germline V gene lookup returns CDR1 SSHAT and CDR2 FNYEAQ (reference sequence). The DNA of the CDR3 is TGTGCTAGCAGCTTCGGGGGGACTGGAAGCAATGAGCAGTTCTTC. Its translation: CASSFGGTGSNEQFF.

This rearrangement joins TRBV11-3 to TRBJ2-5; D unclear. V shed 0 bases and J shed 5 bases, with 10 bases lying between them. This CDR3 region has 14 residues. Germline V gives CDR1 SGHNT, CDR2 YENEEA. The CDR3 here is CASSLEGLSETQYF. The CDR3 DNA follows: TGTGCCAGCAGCTTAGAGGGCCTTAGTGAGACCCAGTACTTC.

The chain joins TRBV6-5 to TRBJ1-2, with D perhaps matching TRBD1 (5 bases). Germline V lookup: CDR1 MNHEY, CDR2 SVGAGI. This CDR3 has 14 amino acids. V gave up 0 bases and J gave up 8 bases, with 13 bases separating them. This chain's CDR3 is CASSYSGPNEGYTF. Written as DNA, the CDR3 is TGTGCCAGCAGTTACTCGGGACCCAACGAAGGCTACACCTTC.

This clonotype was seen more than once but under ten times. The J gene is TRBJ1-1, the V gene TRBV30; D not certain. Germline V gives CDR1 GTSNPN, CDR2 SVGIG (reference sequence). The CDR3 spans 15 residues. V shed 5 bases and J shed 5 bases, with 21 bases lying between them. The DNA of the CDR3 is TGTGCCTGGTCAAGTGGGAGGGTCGGAGGGACTGAAGCTTTCTTT. It codes for CAWSSGRVGGTEAFF. The full variable domain, completed using reference TRBV30 and TRBJ1-1, is SQTIHQWPATLVQPVGSPLSLECTVEGTSNPNLYWYRQAAGRGLQLLFYSVGIGQISSEVPQNLSASRPQDRQFILSSKKLLLSDSGFYLCAWSSGRVGGTEAFFGQGTRLTVV.

V usage is TRBV24-1 and J usage is TRBJ2-1; possible D gene TRBD2, 6 bases. With 6 bases removed from V and 4 bases from J, the gap between germline ends came to 12 bases. The CDR3 is made up of 14 amino acids. CDR1 and CDR2 (germline): KGHDR, SFDVKD. The CDR3 region has the DNA TGTGCCACCAGTAAGGAGGGAGTTTACAATGAGCAGTTCTTC. Encoded protein: CATSKEGVYNEQFF.

The CDR3 DNA reads TGTGCCAGCAGCCCTGCAGGGACTAGGGGCACAGATACGCAGTATTTT. Translated, it gives CASSPAGTRGTDTQYF. V gene TRBV7-3 combines with J gene TRBJ2-3; 8 bases line up with TRBD2. Germline values: CDR1 SGHTA, CDR2 FQGTGA. CDR3 length: 16 residues. After removal of 5 bases from V and 1 base from J, the junction contained 8 bases not matched to a gene.

This clonotype was detected a few times. V gene TRBV28 combines with J gene TRBJ2-5, with 7 bases aligning to TRBD1. Per germline, CDR1 MDHEN and CDR2 SYDVKM. V lost 6 bases and J lost 5; bases outside the gene matches: 15. This CDR3 region has 16 residues. The CDR3 loop reads CASSRFSTGLSETQYF. For the CDR3, the DNA is TGTGCCAGCAGCCGATTCTCGACAGGGCTATCGGAGACCCAGTACTTC.

The J gene is TRBJ2-5, the V gene TRBV5-1; a possible D gene is TRBD1 (6 bases). The CDR3 covers 15 residues. Germline CDR1 and CDR2: SGHRS and YFSETQ. Trimming stripped 2 bases from V and 5 bases from J, with 16 bases between. CDR3 region: CASSFGTGSTETQYF. The CDR3, as DNA: TGCGCCAGCAGCTTTGGAACAGGGTCGACGGAGACCCAGTACTTC.

J is TRBJ1-5 and V is TRBV7-2, with a possible D match to TRBD1 (5 bases). Germline CDR1 and CDR2: SGHTA and FQGNSA. The CDR3 extends over 16 amino acids. V lost 1 base to trimming and J lost 3 bases, with 13 bases between them. Written as DNA, the CDR3 is TGTGCCAGCAGCTTAGTGGGGACCGCTCTCAATCAGCCCCAGCATTTT. Protein product: CASSLVGTALNQPQHF.

The J gene is TRBJ2-5, the V gene TRBV7-3; D gene unclear. CDR1 is SGHTA and CDR2 is FQGTGA in the germline V gene. V lost 2 bases to trimming and J lost 2 bases, with 12 bases between them. The CDR3 contains 15 residues. Here the CDR3 reads CASSLSPGPQETQYF. The DNA of the CDR3 is TGTGCCAGCAGCTTATCTCCTGGGCCTCAAGAGACCCAGTACTTC.

In its sample, this clonotype was seen a few times. The CDR3 nucleotides read TGTGCCAGCAGTTACTGGGGCGGTGGGCCCCATGAAAAACTGTTTTTT. The encoded protein is CASSYWGGGPHEKLFF. V and J are TRBV6-5 and TRBJ1-4, with a tentative D call TRBD1 (5 bases). The V gene lost 1 base and the J gene lost 6 bases, with 15 bases spanning the gap. The length of the CDR3 is 16 residues. Germline values: CDR1 MNHEY, CDR2 SVGAGI.

The chain couples TRBV6-4 to TRBJ1-1; D gene unclear. V dropped 4 bases and J dropped 1 base, with 7 bases sitting between them. CDR1 is MRHNA and CDR2 is SNTAGT in the germline V gene. The CDR3 contains 13 residues. CDR3 nucleotide sequence: TGTGCCAGCAGTGCGGGCGCGAACACTGAAGCTTTCTTT. Its protein product is CASSAGANTEAFF.

This clonotype was observed a handful of times. This chain links TRBV19 with TRBJ1-1; TRBD1 matches 8 bases. Losses at the gene ends were 6 bases for V and 10 bases for J; bases not matched to a gene: 4. This CDR3 is 11 amino acids long. Germline-derived CDR1 and CDR2 are LNHDA and SQIVND (reference sequence). CDR3 in DNA: TGTGCCAGTAGCGAAGACAGGGGAGCTTTCTTT. Amino acids: CASSEDRGAFF.

This clonotype was seen a few times. The chain employs TRBV25-1 and TRBJ1-6; D not resolved. Germline V CDR1 and CDR2: MGHDK, SYGVNS. The CDR3 covers 16 residues. Trimming took 1 base from V and 4 from J, leaving 11 bases between them. The CDR3 protein is CASSESRTWYNSPLHF. The CDR3, as DNA: TGTGCCAGCAGTGAATCCCGCACGTGGTATAATTCACCCCTCCACTTT.

This clonotype showed up just a few times. The chain carries TRBV30 and TRBJ2-1, with D possibly TRBD2 on 5 matching bases. Germline-derived CDR1 and CDR2 are GTSNPN and SVGIG (reference sequence). The CDR3 is made up of 13 amino acids. The V end lost 0 bases, the J end lost 10 bases, and 13 bases lay between the germline ends. The CDR3 reads CAWSVASPEEQFF. The CDR3 coding sequence is TGTGCCTGGAGTGTCGCTAGCCCGGAAGAGCAGTTCTTC.

J is TRBJ2-7 and V is TRBV5-6; D might be TRBD2 (6 bases). V lost 3 bases, J lost 4 bases, and 14 bases lay in between. CDR3 length equals 14 residues. Looked up from germline, CDR1 is SGHDT and CDR2 is YYEEEE. The CDR3 bases are TGTGCCAGCAGCTATTCGGGACTCCGTTACGAGCAGTACTTC. Amino acid sequence: CASSYSGLRYEQYF.

The chain joins TRBV7-2 to TRBJ1-2; TRBD1 matches at 7 bases. V shed 5 bases and J 8 bases; nucleotides not matched to a gene: 14. The CDR3 totals 15 residues. Germline CDR1 and CDR2: SGHTA and FQGNSA. As DNA, the CDR3 is TGTGCCAGCAGCAGGGACGGAGACAGGGTCGGCGGCTACACCTTC. Translating gives CASSRDGDRVGGYTF.